These T cell receptor beta chains were read from a single sample in a study of T-cell reconstitution after alpha-beta-depleted transplantation in children. TCRdb redid the calling of the PCR reads with MiXCR, one entry per CDR3 protein. The sample contains just over 950,000 distinct CDR3 sequences, about 30% of which appear only once. The sample here was PBMCs, mostly from graft donor cells, taken 360 days after TCRalphabeta/CD19-depleted stem cell transplant. These receptors were collected from a boy less than two years old who had a stem cell transplant for SCID, so the T cells may come from the graft donor. The CDR3 runs from the conserved cysteine through the conserved F or W. D genes are given only for firm matches. Clone size is stated in some rows and not others, as once, few, many or a class when expanded.

TRBV10-3,TRBD2,TRBJ2-7,NA,15,CAIGNRQRDSYEQYF,TGTGCCATCGGGAATCGACAGCGGGATTCCTACGAGCAGTACTTC
TRBV7-9,NA,TRBJ2-7,few,15,CASSLGGQVFYEQYF,TGTGCCAGCAGCTTAGGGGGTCAGGTTTTCTACGAGCAGTACTTC
TRBV20-1,NA,TRBJ2-7,few,10,CSAFREAEYF,TGCAGTGCTTTCAGGGAGGCAGAGTACTTC
TRBV19,NA,TRBJ2-7,few,13,CASSIGVRYEQYF,TGTGCCAGTAGTATAGGGGTCCGCTACGAGCAGTACTTC
TRBV28,NA,TRBJ2-7,few,16,CASSPSTGLSSYEQYF,TGTGCCAGCAGTCCAAGTACAGGGTTAAGCTCCTACGAGCAGTACTTC
TRBV5-1,NA,TRBJ1-1,many,14,CASSLLQGNTEAFF,TGCGCCAGCAGCTTGTTACAGGGGAACACTGAAGCTTTCTTT
TRBV20-1,NA,TRBJ1-4,few,14,CSAREWGREEKLFF,TGCAGTGCTAGAGAATGGGGCAGGGAAGAAAAACTGTTTTTT
TRBV10-3,NA,TRBJ2-6,NA,15,CAISESFSGANVLTF,TGTGCCATCAGTGAGTCTTTCTCTGGGGCCAACGTCCTGACTTTC
TRBV5-1,NA,TRBJ1-1,few,15,CASSLGDLLNTEAFF,TGCGCCAGCAGCTTGGGGGATCTCTTGAACACTGAAGCTTTCTTT
TRBV29-1,NA,TRBJ1-1,few,11,CSVPSGTEAFF,TGCAGCGTCCCGTCGGGGACTGAAGCTTTCTTT
TRBV5-1,NA,TRBJ2-7,NA,14,CASSRGTETYEQYF,TGCGCCAGCAGCCGCGGGACCGAAACCTACGAGCAGTACTTC
TRBV24-1,TRBD1,TRBJ2-5,NA,16,CATSDPGQGAGETQYF,TGTGCCACCAGTGACCCCGGACAGGGGGCCGGAGAGACCCAGTACTTC
TRBV6-1,TRBD1,TRBJ1-2,few,14,CASRRDSPKYGYTF,TGTGCCAGCCGCCGGGACAGTCCCAAATATGGCTACACCTTC
TRBV5-1,NA,TRBJ2-2,NA,16,CVSSLVSGQSTGELFF,TGCGTCAGCAGCTTGGTTTCCGGACAGAGCACCGGGGAGCTGTTTTTT
TRBV7-9,TRBD1,TRBJ2-2,few,17,CASSFVRDRDDTGELFF,TGTGCCAGCAGCTTCGTCCGGGACAGGGACGACACCGGGGAGCTGTTTTTT
TRBV27,TRBD2,TRBJ2-1,NA,18,CASNFSPGLAGPYNEQFF,TGTGCCAGCAATTTTAGCCCCGGACTAGCGGGCCCTTACAATGAGCAGTTCTTC
TRBV2,NA,TRBJ2-2,NA,15,CASSEVQGNTGELFF,TGTGCCAGCAGTGAAGTCCAGGGCAACACCGGGGAGCTGTTTTTT
TRBV4-1,NA,TRBJ2-4,NA,17,CASSQGGAGPPGNIQYF,TGCGCCAGCAGCCAAGGTGGAGCGGGCCCTCCGGGGAACATTCAGTACTTC
TRBV2,NA,TRBJ1-6,NA,16,CASSTTPAGVGSPLHF,TGTGCCAGCAGCACGACGCCAGCGGGTGTCGGGTCACCCCTCCACTTT
TRBV27,NA,TRBJ2-7,NA,14,CASKARGDFYEQYF,TGTGCCAGCAAGGCCAGGGGTGATTTCTACGAGCAGTACTTC
TRBV4-1,TRBD2,TRBJ2-3,few,17,CASSRPGLAGGRDTQYF,TGCGCCAGCAGCCGACCGGGACTAGCGGGGGGGCGCGATACGCAGTATTTT
TRBV4-2,TRBD2,TRBJ2-7,few,15,CASSQDRLADYEQYF,TGTGCCAGCAGCCAAGACAGACTAGCGGACTACGAGCAGTACTTC
TRBV9,TRBD1,TRBJ2-7,few,15,CASSAGGQGPYEQYF,TGTGCCAGCAGCGCCGGCGGACAGGGTCCCTACGAGCAGTACTTC
TRBV20-1,NA,TRBJ1-2,NA,13,CSANREANYGYTF,TGCAGTGCTAACCGGGAGGCTAACTATGGCTACACCTTC
TRBV11-2,NA,TRBJ2-3,many,15,CASSLEGLSADTQYF,TGTGCCAGCAGCTTAGAAGGGCTTAGCGCAGATACGCAGTATTTT
TRBV5-1,NA,TRBJ1-1,NA,15,CASSLQGMMNTEAFF,TGCGCCAGCAGCTTGCAGGGTATGATGAACACTGAAGCTTTCTTT
TRBV18,NA,TRBJ2-7,few,15,CASSPGHGGPYEQYF,TGTGCCAGCTCACCCGGACATGGCGGCCCCTACGAGCAGTACTTC
TRBV12-3/TRBV12-4,TRBD1,TRBJ2-2,few,14,CASSSHRGPGELFF,TGTGCCAGCAGCAGTCACAGGGGACCCGGGGAGCTGTTTTTT
TRBV29-1,NA,TRBJ1-2,NA,13,CSVDPETNYGYTF,TGCAGCGTTGACCCAGAGACTAACTATGGCTACACCTTC
TRBV27,NA,TRBJ2-7,many,13,CASSPKNNYEQYF,TGTGCCAGCAGTCCAAAAAATAACTACGAGCAGTACTTC
TRBV10-3,TRBD1,TRBJ2-1,once,15,CAISVLGQGPNEQFF,TGTGCCATCAGTGTACTGGGACAGGGCCCCAATGAGCAGTTCTTC
TRBV7-2,NA,TRBJ1-4,NA,14,CASSRGGVNEKLFF,TGTGCCAGCAGCCGTGGGGGGGTAAATGAAAAACTGTTTTTT
TRBV18,NA,TRBJ1-2,few,16,CASSPLPVGGHYGYTF,TGTGCCAGCTCACCTCTCCCAGTCGGTGGCCACTATGGCTACACCTTC
TRBV2,TRBD2,TRBJ2-3,NA,18,CASRRLAGGPSLEDTQYF,TGTGCCAGCAGAAGACTAGCGGGGGGGCCTAGTCTCGAAGATACGCAGTATTTT
TRBV12-3/TRBV12-4,NA,TRBJ1-2,few,12,CASSSLGYGYTF,TGTGCCAGCAGTTCTCTGGGTTACGGCTACACCTTC
TRBV12-3/TRBV12-4,TRBD2,TRBJ2-1,NA,16,CASSGTSGGSYNEQFF,TGTGCCAGCAGCGGGACTAGCGGGGGATCCTACAATGAGCAGTTCTTC
TRBV7-2,NA,TRBJ2-1,NA,16,CASSLAPGVGNNEQFF,TGTGCCAGCAGCTTAGCGCCGGGGGTCGGGAACAATGAGCAGTTCTTC
TRBV7-3,TRBD1,TRBJ2-1,few,16,CASGKLDRGAPNEQFF,TGTGCCAGCGGAAAATTGGACAGGGGGGCCCCTAATGAGCAGTTCTTC
TRBV12-3/TRBV12-4,NA,TRBJ1-5,few,14,CASSKTAGNQPQHF,TGTGCCAGCAGTAAGACAGCCGGTAATCAGCCCCAGCATTTT
TRBV3-1,TRBD1,TRBJ1-1,many,16,CASSPRTGGFDTEAFF,TGTGCCAGCAGCCCCCGGACAGGGGGTTTCGACACTGAAGCTTTCTTT
TRBV2,NA,TRBJ1-1,few,15,CATYGQPNPWVGAFF,TGTGCCACCTACGGACAGCCCAATCCGTGGGTGGGGGCTTTCTTT
TRBV5-1,NA,TRBJ1-1,few,13,CASSLVSDSEAFF,TGCGCCAGCAGCTTGGTGTCGGACAGCGAAGCTTTCTTT
TRBV5-1,NA,TRBJ2-7,once,14,CASTDSPVSYEQYF,TGCGCCAGCACGGACAGCCCCGTATCCTACGAGCAGTACTTC
TRBV10-3,NA,TRBJ1-5,NA,14,CAISPTGPNQPQHF,TGTGCCATCAGCCCCACAGGCCCCAATCAGCCCCAGCATTTT
TRBV7-9,TRBD2,TRBJ2-2,few,16,CASSYASGEGTGELFF,TGTGCCAGCAGCTATGCTAGCGGGGAAGGCACCGGGGAGCTGTTTTTT
TRBV28,NA,TRBJ2-5,few,13,CASTYGIAETQYF,TGTGCCAGCACGTATGGGATAGCTGAGACCCAGTACTTC
TRBV5-1,TRBD2,TRBJ2-5,NA,17,CASSPTAGGQSQETQYF,TGCGCCAGCAGCCCAACAGCGGGGGGGCAAAGCCAAGAGACCCAGTACTTC
TRBV4-1,TRBD1,TRBJ2-5,many,16,CASSPLTGKAQETQYF,TGCGCCAGCAGCCCCCTGACAGGGAAGGCCCAAGAGACCCAGTACTTC
TRBV20-1,NA,TRBJ2-3,many,13,CSAREPATDTQYF,TGCAGTGCTAGAGAGCCAGCAACAGATACGCAGTATTTT
TRBV5-1,TRBD1,TRBJ1-1,few,14,CASSWGQGITEAFF,TGCGCCAGCAGCTGGGGACAGGGGATCACTGAAGCTTTCTTT
TRBV20-1,NA,TRBJ2-1,few,13,CSATSGYYNEQFF,TGCAGTGCCACGAGCGGATACTACAATGAGCAGTTCTTC
TRBV9,TRBD2,TRBJ2-3,NA,19,CASSVDPSGGPSSTDTQYF,TGTGCCAGCAGCGTAGACCCTAGCGGGGGCCCGTCTAGCACAGATACGCAGTATTTT
TRBV11-2,NA,TRBJ1-1,many,14,CASSFHSRNTEAFF,TGTGCCAGCAGCTTCCACTCCAGGAACACTGAAGCTTTCTTT
TRBV19,NA,TRBJ2-3,few,16,CASSTALGEGSDTQYF,TGTGCCAGTAGCACCGCTCTGGGCGAGGGTTCAGATACGCAGTATTTT